A selection of T cell receptor beta chains follows, all from one sample in a study of OX40 agonist ivuxolimab in advanced cancers. Assay: immunoSEQ multiplex PCR; the TCRdb copy retains only in-frame clones and omits some. The sample comprises 90,000 or so clones, under 95% of which are singletons, and around 0.86% rests with the top ten. Material: CD4+ or CD8+ T cells sorted from blood, obtained in a trial of the OX40 agonist ivuxolimab. Receptor source: an adult with an advanced solid tumor such as melanoma, head and neck, liver or kidney cancer. Each CDR3 is given with its conserved first and last residue. Fields, in order: V gene, J gene, D gene, clone size, CDR3 DNA, CDR3 protein. D genes are given only for firm matches. Size values are once, few and many counts, or a class for expanded clones, and some rows have none.

>TRBV28|TRBJ2-1|NA|once
TGTGCCATCACTCTTAACTCCTACAATGAGCAGTTCTTC
CAITLNSYNEQFF
>TRBV6-6|TRBJ1-6|NA|NA
TGTGCCAGCAGTTACTCGGGGTCAAATTCACCCCTCCACTTT
CASSYSGSNSPLHF
>TRBV11-3|TRBJ1-1|NA|NA
TGTGCCAGCAGCTTGACCCGCGCGGTACTTGAAGCTTTCTTT
CASSLTRAVLEAFF
>TRBV6-1|TRBJ1-5|NA|NA
TGTGCCAGCAGTTGGGGGTTGAGGGGCAATCAGCCCCAGCATTTT
CASSWGLRGNQPQHF
>TRBV6-1|TRBJ1-2|NA|once
TGTGCCAGCAGCAACAGGGAGAGGGGCTATGGCTACACCTTC
CASSNRERGYGYTF
>TRBV27|TRBJ2-2|TRBD2|few
TGTGCCAGCAGGATACTAGCGGGAGTTAGCACCGGGGAGCTGTTTTTT
CASRILAGVSTGELFF
>TRBV5-1|TRBJ2-1|NA|NA
TGCGCCAGCAGGACGGGTGGCGCCCCTGTAGAGCAGTTCTTC
CASRTGGAPVEQFF
>TRBV4-2|TRBJ2-7|TRBD2|NA
TGTGCCAGCAGCCAGGACAGCGGGAGGTTCTCCTACGAGCAGTACTTC
CASSQDSGRFSYEQYF
>TRBV19|TRBJ1-2|NA|NA
TGTGCCAGTAAGTTCGGGGACAAGGATGGCTACACCTTC
CASKFGDKDGYTF
>TRBV27|TRBJ1-1|NA|NA
TGTGCCAGCAGTTTACACCAGGGAAACACTGAAGCTTTCTTT
CASSLHQGNTEAFF
>TRBV11-3|TRBJ1-5|NA|NA
TGTGCCAGCAGCCTATCCTTAGGTCAGCCCCAGCATTTT
CASSLSLGQPQHF
>TRBV7-9|TRBJ2-1|TRBD1|NA
TGTGCCAGCAGCGAGCTCGCACAGGGGAATGAGCAGTTCTTC
CASSELAQGNEQFF
>TRBV18|TRBJ2-3|TRBD1|NA
TGTGCCAGCTCTAACAGGGGGCACTCAGATACGCAGTATTTT
CASSNRGHSDTQYF
>TRBV5-4|TRBJ2-7|NA|NA
TGTGCCAGCAGCTTGGACGAGGGTTCCTACGAGCAGTACTTC
CASSLDEGSYEQYF
>TRBV11-2|TRBJ2-1|TRBD2|NA
TGTGCCAGCAGCTTGGGACTAGCGGGAGGAGTCTACAATGAGCAGTTCTTC
CASSLGLAGGVYNEQFF
>TRBV12-5|TRBJ2-1|TRBD2|NA
TGTGCTAGTGGTTTGGTCACTAGCGGGGACAATGAGCAGTTCTTC
CASGLVTSGDNEQFF
>TRBV4-3|TRBJ2-6|NA|NA
TGCGCCAGCAGCCAGGACACGTACTCTGGGGCCAACGTCCTGACTTTC
CASSQDTYSGANVLTF
>TRBV28|TRBJ2-7|NA|NA
TGTGCCAGCAGTCCCCGGATTAGGGCAAGGTTGTACGAGCAGTACTTC
CASSPRIRARLYEQYF
>TRBV7-2|TRBJ2-1|TRBD2|NA
TGTGCCAGCAGCAGCCTAGCGGGAGGCCAAAGGGATGAGCAGTTCTTC
CASSSLAGGQRDEQFF
>TRBV5-1|TRBJ2-2|NA|NA
TGCGCCAGCAGCTTGGAGACATTTGCCGGGGAGCTGTTTTTT
CASSLETFAGELFF
>TRBV18|TRBJ2-6|TRBD2|NA
TGTGCCAGCTCACCGGGAGGGTCTGGGGCCAACGTCCTGACTTTC
CASSPGGSGANVLTF
>TRBV7-2|TRBJ2-1|TRBD2|NA
TGTGCCAGCAGCTGGGGACTAGCGGGATACGAGCAGTTCTTC
CASSWGLAGYEQFF
>TRBV2|TRBJ1-5|NA|NA
TGTGCCAGCAGTGGGCAGGGACCTAGGAGCAATCAGCCCCAGCATTTT
CASSGQGPRSNQPQHF
>TRBV14|TRBJ2-1|TRBD2|NA
TGTGCCAGCAGCCCGACTAGCGTCTACAATGAGCAGTTCTTC
CASSPTSVYNEQFF
>TRBV30|TRBJ1-5|NA|NA
TGTGCCTGGAGTAGGGGCGGAAATAGCAATCAGCCCCAGCATTTT
CAWSRGGNSNQPQHF
>TRBV18|TRBJ1-2|NA|NA
TGTGCCAGCTCATCCACAGGGAGTTATGGCTACACCTTC
CASSSTGSYGYTF
>TRBV28|TRBJ1-6|NA|NA
TGTGCCAGCAGTTTACGGCAAGCAATAAATTCACCCCTCCACTTT
CASSLRQAINSPLHF
>TRBV28|TRBJ2-7|NA|NA
TGTGCCAGCAGTTCCCGAAGGGGTTGGCTGGAGGGTATGGAAGAGCAGTACTTC
CASSSRRGWLEGMEEQYF
>TRBV5-1|TRBJ2-3|NA|NA
TGCGCCAGCAGCTTGTTAGGGGGTAGCACAGATACGCAGTATTTT
CASSLLGGSTDTQYF
>TRBV5-1|TRBJ2-5|TRBD1|NA
TGCGCCAGCAGCCGGACAGGGGGAGGGGAGACCCAGTACTTC
CASSRTGGGETQYF
>TRBV13|TRBJ1-4|NA|NA
TGTGCCAGCAGCTTATCTAATGAAAAACTGTTTTTT
CASSLSNEKLFF
>TRBV19|TRBJ1-5|TRBD1|NA
TGTGCCAGTAGTACGCTACAGGGGTCCTATAGCAATCAGCCCCAGCATTTT
CASSTLQGSYSNQPQHF
>TRBV29-1|TRBJ2-1|NA|NA
TGCAGCGTTGATTATGGCGATGAGCAGTTCTTC
CSVDYGDEQFF
>TRBV18|TRBJ2-1|NA|few
TGTGCCAGCTCACCGTTTGGGTACAATGAGCAGTTCTTC
CASSPFGYNEQFF